The 10 T cell receptor beta chains given below trace back to one sample, sequenced in a study of blood T cell repertoires in COVID-19 (dated by TCRdb to about 2020). Libraries were made using the immunoSEQ multiplex PCR assay. As stored in TCRdb, this immuneACCESS dataset retains in-frame rearrangements with V and J assigned. A fraction of the clones does not appear; measured against another copy, unresolved V genes explain less than half of the discrepancy, and the remainder lacks a known reason. This sample gives approximately 340,000 clones in total; about 89% of them show up just once. The ten largest clones add up to roughly 0.9% of the sample. Specimen: PBMCs or T cells enriched from blood (not recorded which). All receptors come from a woman in her forties who had been exposed to COVID-19.

Note on this clone: This specimen includes other DNA sequences encoding the same CDR3. V is TRBV5-1 and J is TRBJ2-3; 9 nucleotides line up with TRBD1. The CDR3 is 14 amino acids. Germline lookup yields CDR1 SGHRS and CDR2 YFSETQ. With 5 bases clipped from V and 1 base from J, the junction kept 2 bases outside the gene matches. CDR3 sequence (DNA): TGCGCCAGCAGTTGGGACAGGGGCACAGATACGCAGTATTTT. It encodes CASSWDRGTDTQYF.

The chain employs TRBV13 and TRBJ1-2; 7 nucleotides line up with TRBD1. Germline CDR1 is PRHDT and CDR2 is FYEKMQ (reference sequence). With 5 bases clipped from V and 2 bases from J, the junction kept 5 bases outside the gene matches. This CDR3 is 14 amino acids long. Here the CDR3 DNA reads TGTGCCAGCAGCACTGGGGACAGCAACTATGGCTACACCTTC. Its translation: CASSTGDSNYGYTF.

The rearrangement links TRBV19 to TRBJ2-3; 7 bases fit TRBD1. The CDR3 is made up of 13 amino acids. The germline V gene has CDR1 LNHDA and CDR2 SQIVND (reference sequence). J was trimmed by 2 bases and V by 9 bases; bases with no gene match: 5. This chain's CDR3 is CASLGTVTDTQYF. The CDR3 DNA follows: TGTGCCAGCCTTGGGACAGTCACAGATACGCAGTATTTT. Looking up the rest from reference TRBV19 and TRBJ2-3 gives the full variable domain: DGGITQSPKYLFRKEGQNVTLSCEQNLNHDAMYWYRQDPGQGLRLIYYSQIVNDFQKGDIAEGYSVSREKKESFPLTVTSAQKNPTAFYLCASLGTVTDTQYFGPGTRLTVL.

This clone was recorded once. This sequence joins TRBV7-2 and TRBJ1-6; 9 bases match TRBD1. Germline assignment: CDR1 SGHTA and CDR2 FQGNSA. With V trimmed by 5 bases and J by 11 bases, 7 bases remained unmatched. CDR3 length: 14 residues. The CDR3 DNA is TGTGCCAGCAGCGGACAGGGGCTTTTAGCACCCCTCCACTTT. Protein: CASSGQGLLAPLHF.

The chain carries TRBV7-9 and TRBJ1-6; TRBD1 might be the D (5 bases). This CDR3 comprises 16 residues. Germline V lookup: CDR1 SEHNR, CDR2 FQNEAQ (reference sequence). The ends were cut back, 5 bases at V and 7 bases at J, with 18 bases in the middle. In DNA form, the CDR3 reads TGTGCCAGCAGCCCCTTGGGGGGGGGACTAAATTCACCCCTCCACTTT. This encodes CASSPLGGGLNSPLHF.

V gene TRBV29-1 combines with J gene TRBJ2-7, with TRBD1 as a possible D gene (5 bases). CDR1 and CDR2 (germline): SQVTM, ANQGSEA. V was shortened by 7 bases and J by 3 bases, with 13 bases between the two germline ends. The CDR3 length is 12 residues. CDR3 loop: CSAQDRFYEQYF. The DNA of the CDR3 is TGCAGCGCACAGGACCGATTCTACGAGCAGTACTTC.

V gene TRBV7-2 combines with J gene TRBJ1-5; tentative D call: TRBD1 (6 bases). V lost 4 bases to trimming and J lost 3 bases, with 13 bases between them. Per the germline V gene, CDR1 is SGHTA and CDR2 is FQGNSA. The CDR3 is made up of 15 amino acids. CDR3 nucleotides: TGTGCCAGCAGCTGGAAACAGGGTCCCAATCAGCCCCAGCATTTT. It encodes CASSWKQGPNQPQHF.

This clone was recorded once. This sequence joins TRBV28 and TRBJ1-1; D not certain. The CDR3 totals 13 residues. CDR1 and CDR2 from the germline V gene are MDHEN and SYDVKM. The V and J ends lost 0 bases and 2 bases respectively, with 4 bases between them. Here the CDR3 DNA reads TGTGCCAGCAGTTTATGGGCAAACACTGAAGCTTTCTTT. Translated: CASSLWANTEAFF.

Here the CDR3 DNA reads TGCGCCAGCAGCTTGGCCGATCCACTTACAGATACGCAGTATTTT. Translation: CASSLADPLTDTQYF. This rearrangement joins TRBV5-1 to TRBJ2-3; D unresolved. Germline V lookup: CDR1 SGHRS, CDR2 YFSETQ. Trimming stripped 0 bases from V and 3 bases from J, with 11 bases between. This CDR3 region has 15 residues. Drawing the rest from reference TRBV5-1 and TRBJ2-3, the complete variable domain is KAGVTQTPRYLIKTRGQQVTLSCSPISGHRSVSWYQQTPGQGLQFLFEYFSETQRNKGNFPGRFSGRQFSNSRSEMNVSTLELGDSALYLCASSLADPLTDTQYFGPGTRLTVL.

The chain combines TRBV5-4 with TRBJ1-1, with 7 bases lining up with TRBD1. The CDR3 sequence is 14 residues long. Losses at the gene ends were 3 bases for V and 2 bases for J; bases not matched to a gene: 4. The germline V gene encodes CDR1 SGHNT and CDR2 YYREEE (reference sequence). As DNA, the CDR3 is TGTGCCAGCAGCTCGCGACAGGGAAACACTGAAGCTTTCTTT. Amino acids: CASSSRQGNTEAFF.